The entry below gives a single TCR beta chain sequence along with its context. Other DNA variants within this sample encode the same CDR3. These data come from a study of shared T cell receptors in the human thymus. Sequenced by immunoSEQ multiplex PCR; TCRdb stores in-frame clones only, minus some. The table lists 700,000 or so clones, 70% to 90% of them singletons, with 0.0095% to 0.013% in the top ten. V was shortened by 2 bases and J by 5 bases, with 9 bases between the two germline ends. CDR3 length: 13 residues. Germline CDR1 reads LNHDA; CDR2 reads SQIVND (reference sequence). The same sample was also used in a study of human thymus T cells. That study reports: The donors were infants in Finland with congenital heart defects, otherwise immunologically healthy.

This sequence was found in a girl under three years old with a congenital heart defect. This rearrangement joins TRBV19 to TRBJ1-1; weak D call: TRBD1 (6 bases). Sequencing was done on a sample of thymocytes. The CDR3 reads CASSIQGNTEAFF. CDR3 DNA sequence: TGTGCCAGTAGTATACAGGGGAATACTGAAGCTTTCTTT. Together with reference TRBV19 and TRBJ1-1, the CDR3 gives the full variable domain: DGGITQSPKYLFRKEGQNVTLSCEQNLNHDAMYWYRQDPGQGLRLIYYSQIVNDFQKGDIAEGYSVSREKKESFPLTVTSAQKNPTAFYLCASSIQGNTEAFFGQGTRLTVV.